The clone carrying this TCR beta chain was observed at least ten times. Its antigen remains unidentified. RNA transcripts served as the template for amplifying TCR beta CDR3 regions. Using the HTBI primer set, a first-round RT-PCR was run on the TCR CDR3. In TCRdb, the multiplex PCR reads were re-called with MiXCR into one record per CDR3 protein. The sample carries some 550,000 distinct CDR3 sequences, less than 25% recorded once. Germline assignment: CDR1 MDHEN and CDR2 SYDVKM. CDR3 length equals 15 residues. V shed 8 bases, J shed 2 bases, and the junction held 10 bases outside the gene matches. Graves' hyperthyroidism qualified as stable when ophthalmopathy did not progress within 18 months. Each patient was aged 18 to 65 and had newly diagnosed hyperthyroidism of under 2 months' duration. This sample was included in a study of T cells in Graves' hyperthyroidism and ophthalmopathy. Study details: The blood sample was taken at first diagnosis, before treatment began. General observations from the study: Stable hyperthyroidism was told apart from ophthalmopathy by a model built on 13 V-J features.

The sequenced material came from blood. V usage is TRBV28 and J usage is TRBJ2-7; 9 nucleotides align to TRBD1. The clonotype was recovered from a man between 18 and 29 years old with Graves' hyperthyroidism. The DNA of the CDR3 is TGTGCCAGCCATTCAGGGGGGACAGGGACCTACGAGCAGTACTTC. Translated: CASHSGGTGTYEQYF.